Reported below is one TCR beta chain. The sample belongs to a study of blood T cell repertoires in COVID-19. The wider study: Donors in the United States, Italy and Spain gave samples during acute or convalescent COVID-19. Nucleic acid was either cDNA or gDNA, and it came from T cells, B-cell-depleted T cells, or PBMCs.

The CDR3 covers 16 residues. Germline V gene lookup returns CDR1 SGHAT and CDR2 FQNNGV. Between the trimmed V and J ends, which lost 2 bases and 4 bases, there was a span of 15 bases. Per the authors' pipeline: Amplification of reference gene primers provided the estimated nucleated cell counts. TCRdb's copy holds only in-frame clones and misses some; the assay was immunoSEQ multiplex PCR. V and J calls and clone size come straight from that table; D and trimming were deduced from the DNA. The sample lists around 60,000 clones; just over 85% were seen once. The sample consisted of peripheral blood. The source of this sequence is a man between 40 and 49 years old with acute or convalescent COVID-19. The chain carries TRBV11-2 and TRBJ1-5, with D possibly matching TRBD1 (5 bases). In DNA, the CDR3 is TGTGCCAGCAGCTTAAGGTCGGGGGGTCGGAATCAGCCCCAGCATTTT. Protein: CASSLRSGGRNQPQHF. Full variable domain (rest looked up from reference TRBV11-2 and TRBJ1-5): EAGVAQSPRYKIIEKRQSVAFWCNPISGHATLYWYQQILGQGPKLLIQFQNNGVVDDSQLPKDRFSAERLKGVDSTLKIQPAKLEDSAVYLCASSLRSGGRNQPQHFGDGTRLSIL.